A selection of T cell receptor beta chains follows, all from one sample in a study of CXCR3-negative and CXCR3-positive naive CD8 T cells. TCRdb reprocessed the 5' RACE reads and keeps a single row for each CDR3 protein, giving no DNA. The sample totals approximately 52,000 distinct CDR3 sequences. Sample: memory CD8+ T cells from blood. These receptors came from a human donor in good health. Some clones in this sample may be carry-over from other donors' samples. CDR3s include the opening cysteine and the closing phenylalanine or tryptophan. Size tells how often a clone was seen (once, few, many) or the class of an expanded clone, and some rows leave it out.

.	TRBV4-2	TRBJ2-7	CASSQDPLGGPYEQYF
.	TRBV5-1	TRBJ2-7	CASSRTSGSSYEQYF
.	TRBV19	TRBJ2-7	CASSILGTSGSYEQYF
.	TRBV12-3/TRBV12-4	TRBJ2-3	CASSLAGAADTQYF
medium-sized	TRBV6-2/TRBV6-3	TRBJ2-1	CASSYSYTTSSYNEQFF
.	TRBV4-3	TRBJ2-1	CASSQDRQGAYVSFIRQFF
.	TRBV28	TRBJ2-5	CASSPDRGRTQYF
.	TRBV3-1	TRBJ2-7	CASSQPTNSYEQYF
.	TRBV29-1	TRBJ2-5	CSVDGNQETQYF
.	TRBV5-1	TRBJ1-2	CASSLEGGYGYTF
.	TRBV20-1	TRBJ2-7	CSARASGSYEQYF
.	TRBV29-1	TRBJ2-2	CSVEDPGRTNTGELFF
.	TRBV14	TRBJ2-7	CASSPKFRAYEQYF
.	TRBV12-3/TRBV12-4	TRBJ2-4	CASRPSGGPPKNIQYF